The 12 T cell receptor beta chains reported below all come from one sample, sequenced in a study of cytomegalovirus exposure and HLA in healthy donors. Researchers ran the PCR with 60 Vbeta and 13 Jbeta primers. The assay was immunoSEQ multiplex PCR, and TCRdb's table has in-frame clones only and misses some. The table includes 150,000 or so clones, roughly four fifths detected once. The specimen was PBMCs. Receptors originate from a male donor in good health and CMV-seropositive.

This clone appeared a few times. The chain employs TRBV10-3 and TRBJ2-7, with D possibly matching TRBD2 (6 bases). V was cut by 7 bases and J by 3 bases, with 16 bases left in between. The CDR3 runs 14 residues. Germline V gene lookup returns CDR1 ENHRY and CDR2 SYGVKD. The CDR3 region has the DNA TGTGCCATCACCGCCGGAGGGGTAGGCTACGAGCAGTACTTC. Its protein product is CAITAGGVGYEQYF.

The V gene is TRBV7-2, the J gene TRBJ1-6; TRBD1 is a possible D gene (5 bases). This CDR3 has 13 amino acids. Per germline, CDR1 SGHTA and CDR2 FQGNSA. V was clipped by 5 bases and J by 8 bases, with 10 bases between them. CDR3 protein: CASSHGGDSPLHF. As DNA, the CDR3 is TGTGCCAGCAGCCACGGGGGAGATTCACCCCTCCACTTT. The full variable domain, its missing parts supplied by reference TRBV7-2 and TRBJ1-6, is GAGVSQSPSNKVTEKGKDVELRCDPISGHTALYWYRQSLGQGLEFLIYFQGNSAPDKSGLPSDRFSAERTGGSVSTLTIQRTQQEDSAVYLCASSHGGDSPLHFGNGTRLTVT.

The chain carries TRBV18 and TRBJ2-3; tentatively, D is TRBD2 (5 bases). Germline CDR1 and CDR2: KGHSH and LQKENI. The CDR3 covers 12 residues. V lost 6 bases, J lost 6 bases, and 10 bases lay in between. The CDR3 sequence is CASSPPGDTQYF. The DNA for the CDR3 is TGTGCCAGCTCCCCCCCGGGGGATACGCAGTATTTT.

The V gene is TRBV30, the J gene TRBJ1-1; TRBD1 might be the D (6 bases). The CDR3 length is 13 residues. Germline CDR1 reads GTSNPN; CDR2 reads SVGIG (reference sequence). Between the trimmed V and J ends, which lost 3 bases and 1 base, there was a span of 9 bases. The DNA of the CDR3 is TGTGCCTGGAGGATGGACAGGAACACTGAAGCTTTCTTT. The encoded protein is CAWRMDRNTEAFF.

This clone was recorded a few times. The chain joins TRBV5-4 to TRBJ1-2, with TRBD1 matching over 7 bases. CDR1 SGHNT and CDR2 YYREEE come from the germline V gene (reference sequence). This CDR3 is built from 16 residues. J lost 2 bases, V lost 0 bases, and 7 bases had no gene match. The CDR3: CASSLEGTGANYGYTF. In nucleotides, the CDR3 is TGTGCCAGCAGCTTGGAGGGCACAGGGGCGAACTATGGCTACACCTTC.

This chain links TRBV12-5 with TRBJ2-2; unclear D gene. The CDR3 is 16 residues long. The germline V and J ends were trimmed by 0 bases and 6 bases, with 14 bases remaining between them. Looked up from germline, CDR1 is LGHNT and CDR2 is FRNRAP. In DNA form, the CDR3 reads TGTGCTAGTGGTTTGGTACTGTCGGGTGTAGCCGGGGAGCTGTTTTTT. As protein: CASGLVLSGVAGELFF.

This clone was counted at least ten times. CDR3 nucleotides: TGTGCCAGCCTCGGGGGGTTCTACAATGAGCAGTTCTTC. It yields the protein CASLGGFYNEQFF. The chain uses TRBV6-1 and TRBJ2-1, with TRBD2 identical over 7 bases. CDR1 is MNHNS and CDR2 is SASEGT in the germline V gene. V was clipped by 8 bases and J by 3 bases; unmatched bases: 4. There are 13 residues in the CDR3.

The rearrangement uses TRBV7-2 and TRBJ2-1; 11 bases are shared with TRBD2. The V gene's germline CDR1 is SGHTA and CDR2 FQGNSA. The CDR3 loop spans 17 amino acids. V was pared by 2 bases and J by 7 bases, with 10 bases of the junction left unmatched. The CDR3 DNA is TGTGCCAGCAGCTTAACATGGACTAGCGGGTTGAGGAATGAGCAGTTCTTC. Translating gives CASSLTWTSGLRNEQFF.

The chain carries TRBV9 and TRBJ2-7, with 15 bases lining up with TRBD2. The CDR3 consists of 19 residues. Per germline, CDR1 SGDLS and CDR2 YYNGEE. V lost 3 bases to trimming and J lost 0 bases; unmatched junction nucleotides: 10. The CDR3 loop reads CASSAPGTSGGTSSYEQYF. DNA for the CDR3: TGTGCCAGCAGCGCCCCCGGGACTAGCGGGGGGACGAGCTCCTACGAGCAGTACTTC.

The chain links TRBV30 to TRBJ1-5; perhaps TRBD1 as D (5 bases). Germline loops: CDR1 GTSNPN, CDR2 SVGIG (reference sequence). The length of the CDR3 is 13 residues. The V gene lost 1 base and the J gene lost 7 bases, with 11 bases spanning the gap. Here the CDR3 DNA reads TGTGCCTGGAGTGGACAGAAGGGACAGCCCCAGCATTTT. It is translated as CAWSGQKGQPQHF.

V gene TRBV18 combines with J gene TRBJ1-1; tentatively, D is TRBD1 (6 bases). CDR1 and CDR2 (germline): KGHSH, LQKENI. The CDR3 sequence is 17 residues long. V dropped 0 bases and J dropped 1 base, with 15 bases sitting between them. The CDR3 DNA follows: TGTGCCAGCTCACCACCGCAGGGGCCGAGGTCGAACACTGAAGCTTTCTTT. It yields the protein CASSPPQGPRSNTEAFF.

CDR3 residues: CAISSGGNNEQFF. CDR3 sequence (DNA): TGTGCCATCTCCAGCGGGGGGAACAATGAGCAGTTCTTC. The chain has TRBV10-3 and TRBJ2-1; 9 bases are a match to TRBD2. This CDR3 is 13 amino acids long. J gave up 5 bases and V 8 bases, and 4 bases lay outside the gene matches. Germline V gives CDR1 ENHRY, CDR2 SYGVKD.